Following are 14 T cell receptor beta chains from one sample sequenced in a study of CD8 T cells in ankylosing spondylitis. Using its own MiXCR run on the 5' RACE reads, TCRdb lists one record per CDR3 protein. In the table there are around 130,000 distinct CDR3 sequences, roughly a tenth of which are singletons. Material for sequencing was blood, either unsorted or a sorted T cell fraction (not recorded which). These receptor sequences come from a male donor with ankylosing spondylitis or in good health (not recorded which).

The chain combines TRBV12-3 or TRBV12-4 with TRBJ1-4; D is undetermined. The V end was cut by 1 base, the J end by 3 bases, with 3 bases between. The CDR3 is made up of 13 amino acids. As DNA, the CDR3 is TGTGCCAGCAGTTTAGAGTCTAATGAAAAACTGTTTTTT. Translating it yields CASSLESNEKLFF.

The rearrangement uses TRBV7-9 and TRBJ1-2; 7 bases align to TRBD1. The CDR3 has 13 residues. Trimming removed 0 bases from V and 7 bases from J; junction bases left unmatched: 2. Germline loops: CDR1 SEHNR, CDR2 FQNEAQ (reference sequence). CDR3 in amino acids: CASSLAWDSGYTF. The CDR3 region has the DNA TGTGCCAGCAGCTTAGCGTGGGACAGTGGCTACACCTTC.

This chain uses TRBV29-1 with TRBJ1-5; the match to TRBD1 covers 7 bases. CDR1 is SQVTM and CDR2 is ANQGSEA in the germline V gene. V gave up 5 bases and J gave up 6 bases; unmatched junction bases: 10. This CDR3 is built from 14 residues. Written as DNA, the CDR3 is TGCAGCGTTTTACAGTCAGGGGGAGGTCAGCCCCAGCATTTT. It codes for CSVLQSGGGQPQHF.

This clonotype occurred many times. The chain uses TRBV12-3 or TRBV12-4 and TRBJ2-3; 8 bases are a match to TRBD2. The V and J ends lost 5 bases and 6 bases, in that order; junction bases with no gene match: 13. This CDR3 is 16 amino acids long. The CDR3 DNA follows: TGTGCCAGCAGTCTACGATACGGGACTAGGGCGGATACGCAGTATTTT. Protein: CASSLRYGTRADTQYF.

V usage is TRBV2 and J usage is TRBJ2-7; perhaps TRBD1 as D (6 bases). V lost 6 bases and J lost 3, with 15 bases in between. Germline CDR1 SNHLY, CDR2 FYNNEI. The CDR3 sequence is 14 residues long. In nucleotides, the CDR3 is TGTGCCAGCAGAGGCCGGACAGCGAGCTACGAGCAGTACTTC. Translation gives CASRGRTASYEQYF.

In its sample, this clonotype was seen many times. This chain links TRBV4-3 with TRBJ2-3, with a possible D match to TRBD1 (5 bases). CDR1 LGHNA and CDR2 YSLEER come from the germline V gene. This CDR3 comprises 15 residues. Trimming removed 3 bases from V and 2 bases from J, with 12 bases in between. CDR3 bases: TGCGCCAGCAGCCATCATCACAGGTCCACAGATACGCAGTATTTT. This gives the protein CASSHHHRSTDTQYF.

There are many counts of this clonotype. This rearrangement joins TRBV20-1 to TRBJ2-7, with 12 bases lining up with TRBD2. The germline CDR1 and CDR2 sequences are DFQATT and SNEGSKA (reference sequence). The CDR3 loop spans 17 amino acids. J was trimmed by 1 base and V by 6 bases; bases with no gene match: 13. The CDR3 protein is CSARQSSGRAVSYEQYF. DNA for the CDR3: TGCAGTGCCAGGCAGTCTAGCGGGAGGGCGGTATCCTACGAGCAGTACTTC.

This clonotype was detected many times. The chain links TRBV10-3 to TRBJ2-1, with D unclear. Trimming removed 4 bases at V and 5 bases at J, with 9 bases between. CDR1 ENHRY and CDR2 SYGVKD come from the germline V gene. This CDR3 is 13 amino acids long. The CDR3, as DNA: TGTGCCATCAGTGTACTACGGGACAATGAGCAGTTCTTC. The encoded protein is CAISVLRDNEQFF.

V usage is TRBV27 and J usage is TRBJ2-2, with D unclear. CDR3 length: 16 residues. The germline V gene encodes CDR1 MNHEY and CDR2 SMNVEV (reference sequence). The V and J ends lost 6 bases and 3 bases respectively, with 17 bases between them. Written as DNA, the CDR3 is TGTGCCAGCAGCACCCACGGGTTTGGGTACACCGGGGAGCTGTTTTTT. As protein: CASSTHGFGYTGELFF.

The DNA for the CDR3 is TGCGCCAGCAGCCATCGCACGGGACGGGTGAACACTGAAGCTTTCTTT. Protein: CASSHRTGRVNTEAFF. The chain joins TRBV4-1 to TRBJ1-1; possible D gene TRBD1, 5 bases. CDR1 is MGHRA and CDR2 is YSYEKL in the germline V gene. The CDR3 extends over 16 amino acids. With 3 bases removed from V and 0 bases from J, the gap between germline ends came to 14 bases.

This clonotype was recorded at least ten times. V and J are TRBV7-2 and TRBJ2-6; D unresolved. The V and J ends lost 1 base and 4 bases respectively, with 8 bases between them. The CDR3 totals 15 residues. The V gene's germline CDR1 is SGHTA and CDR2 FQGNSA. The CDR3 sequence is CASSLDVVGANVLTF. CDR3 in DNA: TGTGCCAGCAGCTTAGATGTCGTCGGGGCCAACGTCCTGACTTTC.

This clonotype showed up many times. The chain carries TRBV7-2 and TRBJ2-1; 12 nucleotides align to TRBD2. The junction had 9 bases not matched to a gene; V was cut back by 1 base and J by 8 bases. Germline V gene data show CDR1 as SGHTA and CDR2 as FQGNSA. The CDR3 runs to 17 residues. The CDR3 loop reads CASSLVSTSGSGDEQFF. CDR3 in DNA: TGTGCCAGCAGCTTAGTATCGACTAGCGGGAGTGGTGATGAGCAGTTCTTC.

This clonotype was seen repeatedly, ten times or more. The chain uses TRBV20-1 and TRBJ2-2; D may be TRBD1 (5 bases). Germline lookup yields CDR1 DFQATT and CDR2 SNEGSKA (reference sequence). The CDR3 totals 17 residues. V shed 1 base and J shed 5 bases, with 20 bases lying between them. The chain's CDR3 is CSARVLDKNLRTGELFF. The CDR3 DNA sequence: TGCAGTGCTAGAGTGCTGGACAAAAACCTGCGGACCGGGGAGCTGTTTTTT.

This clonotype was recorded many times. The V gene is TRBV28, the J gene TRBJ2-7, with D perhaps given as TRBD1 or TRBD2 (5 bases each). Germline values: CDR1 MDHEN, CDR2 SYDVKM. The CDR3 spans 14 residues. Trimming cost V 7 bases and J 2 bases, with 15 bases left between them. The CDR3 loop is CASKPGTPAYEQYF. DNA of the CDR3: TGTGCCAGCAAGCCTGGGACCCCGGCCTACGAGCAGTACTTC.